This section outlines one TCR beta chain sequence together with its context. Its antigen remains unidentified. These data originate in a study of response to subunit inactivated influenza vaccine. Study-level results: Authors suggested that a seasonal influenza vaccination recruits few new T cells each time.

Using its own MiXCR run on the RT-PCR reads, TCRdb lists one record per CDR3 protein. The sample shows some 180,000 distinct CDR3 sequences, about 9% of them seen only once. Germline CDR1 and CDR2: SQVTM and ANQGSEA. Trimming cost V 6 bases and J 4 bases; bases outside gene matches: 3. The CDR3 runs 12 residues. The gene calls are TRBV29-1 and TRBJ1-2; 9 bases agree with TRBD1. Sample: non-naive T cells sorted from PBMCs, taken on the day of vaccination. The receptor comes from a man aged 50 or older who received an inactivated influenza vaccine. The CDR3 DNA reads TGCAGCGTCGGGACAGGGATCTATGGCTACACCTTC. Translating it yields CSVGTGIYGYTF. The full variable domain, its missing parts supplied by reference TRBV29-1 and TRBJ1-2, is SAVISQKPSRDICQRGTSLTIQCQVDSQVTMMFWYRQQPGQSLTLIATANQGSEATYESGFVIDKFPISRPNLTFSTLTVSNMSPEDSSIYLCSVGTGIYGYTFGSGTRLTVV.